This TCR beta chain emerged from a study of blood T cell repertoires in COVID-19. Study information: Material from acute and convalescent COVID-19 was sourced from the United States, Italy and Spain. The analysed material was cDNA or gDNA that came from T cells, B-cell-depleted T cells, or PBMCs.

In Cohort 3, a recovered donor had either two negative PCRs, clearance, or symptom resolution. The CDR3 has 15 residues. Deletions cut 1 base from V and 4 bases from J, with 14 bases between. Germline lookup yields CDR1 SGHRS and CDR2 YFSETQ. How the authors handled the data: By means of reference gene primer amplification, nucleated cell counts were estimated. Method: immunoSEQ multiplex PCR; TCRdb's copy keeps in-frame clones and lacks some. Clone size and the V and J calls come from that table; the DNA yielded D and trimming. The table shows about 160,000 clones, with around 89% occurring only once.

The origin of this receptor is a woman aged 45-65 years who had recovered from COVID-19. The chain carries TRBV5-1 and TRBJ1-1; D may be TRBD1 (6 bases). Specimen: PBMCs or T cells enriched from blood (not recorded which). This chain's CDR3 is CASSLTTGPGTEAFF. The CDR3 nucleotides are TGCGCCAGCAGCTTGACCACAGGGCCGGGCACTGAAGCTTTCTTT. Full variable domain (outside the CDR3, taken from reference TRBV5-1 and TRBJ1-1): KAGVTQTPRYLIKTRGQQVTLSCSPISGHRSVSWYQQTPGQGLQFLFEYFSETQRNKGNFPGRFSGRQFSNSRSEMNVSTLELGDSALYLCASSLTTGPGTEAFFGQGTRLTVV.